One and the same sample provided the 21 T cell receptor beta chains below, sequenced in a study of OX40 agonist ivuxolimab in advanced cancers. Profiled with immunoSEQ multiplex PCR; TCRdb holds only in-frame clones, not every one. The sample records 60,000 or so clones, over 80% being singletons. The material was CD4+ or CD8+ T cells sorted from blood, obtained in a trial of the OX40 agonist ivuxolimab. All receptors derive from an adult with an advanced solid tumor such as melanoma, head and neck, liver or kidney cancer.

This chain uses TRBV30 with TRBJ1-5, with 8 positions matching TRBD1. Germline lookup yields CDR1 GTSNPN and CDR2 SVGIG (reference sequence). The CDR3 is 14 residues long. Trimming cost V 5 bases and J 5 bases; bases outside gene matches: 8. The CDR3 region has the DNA TGTGCCTGGGGACAGGGATTAGGGGATCAGCCCCAGCATTTT. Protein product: CAWGQGLGDQPQHF.

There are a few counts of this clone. Here the CDR3 reads CASSQDTGGLAGDNEQFF. The CDR3 nucleotides read TGTGCCAGCAGCCAAGATACCGGGGGACTAGCGGGGGACAATGAGCAGTTCTTC. This chain joins TRBV4-2 and TRBJ2-1; 14 bases are shared with TRBD2. V was clipped by 0 bases and J by 5 bases; unmatched bases: 6. This CDR3 contains 18 residues. Germline CDR1 is LGHNA and CDR2 is YNFKEQ.

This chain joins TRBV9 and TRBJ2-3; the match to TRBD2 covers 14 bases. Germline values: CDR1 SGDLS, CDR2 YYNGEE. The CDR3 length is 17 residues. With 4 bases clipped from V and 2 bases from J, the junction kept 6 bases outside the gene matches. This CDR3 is CASSPTTSGGVTDTQYF. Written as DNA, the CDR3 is TGTGCCAGCAGCCCTACGACTAGCGGGGGGGTCACAGATACGCAGTATTTT.

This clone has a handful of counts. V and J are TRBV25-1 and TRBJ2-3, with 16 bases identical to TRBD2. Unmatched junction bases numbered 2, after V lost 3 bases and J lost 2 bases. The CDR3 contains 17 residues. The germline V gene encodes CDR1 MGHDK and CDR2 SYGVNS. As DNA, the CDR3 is TGTGCCAGCAGTGAGGGACTAGCGGGAGGGTACACAGATACGCAGTATTTT. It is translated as CASSEGLAGGYTDTQYF.

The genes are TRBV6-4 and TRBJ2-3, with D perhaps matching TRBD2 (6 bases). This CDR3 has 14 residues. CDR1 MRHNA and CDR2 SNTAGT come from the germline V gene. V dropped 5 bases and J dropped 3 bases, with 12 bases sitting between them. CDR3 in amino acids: CASSNGTATDTQYF. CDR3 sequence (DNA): TGTGCCAGCAGTAACGGGACTGCTACAGATACGCAGTATTTT.

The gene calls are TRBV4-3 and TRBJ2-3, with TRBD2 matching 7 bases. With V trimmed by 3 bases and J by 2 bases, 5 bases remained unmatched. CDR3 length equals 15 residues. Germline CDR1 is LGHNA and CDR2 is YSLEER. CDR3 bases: TGCGCCAGCAGCCATGGGGGGGGGAACACAGATACGCAGTATTTT. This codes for CASSHGGGNTDTQYF.

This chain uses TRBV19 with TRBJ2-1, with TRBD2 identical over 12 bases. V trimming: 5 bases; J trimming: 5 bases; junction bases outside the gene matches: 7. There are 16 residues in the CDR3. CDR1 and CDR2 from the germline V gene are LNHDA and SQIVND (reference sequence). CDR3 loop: CASSYWTSGIHNEQFF. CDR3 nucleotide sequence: TGTGCCAGTAGTTATTGGACTAGCGGGATCCACAATGAGCAGTTCTTC.

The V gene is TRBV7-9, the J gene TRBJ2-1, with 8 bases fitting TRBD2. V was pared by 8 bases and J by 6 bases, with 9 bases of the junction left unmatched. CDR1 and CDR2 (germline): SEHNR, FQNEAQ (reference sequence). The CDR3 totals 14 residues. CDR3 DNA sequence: TGTGCCAGCCTGAAGCGGGGGTCGTTCAATGAGCAGTTCTTC. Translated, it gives CASLKRGSFNEQFF.

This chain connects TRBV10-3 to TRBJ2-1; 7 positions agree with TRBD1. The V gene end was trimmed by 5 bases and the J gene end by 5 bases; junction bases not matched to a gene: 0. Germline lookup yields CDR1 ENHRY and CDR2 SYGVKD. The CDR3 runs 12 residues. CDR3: CAISQGDNEQFF. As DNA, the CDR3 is TGTGCCATCAGTCAGGGGGACAATGAGCAGTTCTTC.

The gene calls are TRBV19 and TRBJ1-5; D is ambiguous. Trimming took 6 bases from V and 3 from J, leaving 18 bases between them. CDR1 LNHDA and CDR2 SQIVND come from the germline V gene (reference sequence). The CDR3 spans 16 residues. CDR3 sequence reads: CASRQRWGGLNQPQHF. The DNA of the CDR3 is TGTGCCAGTAGGCAGAGATGGGGTGGGCTCAATCAGCCCCAGCATTTT.

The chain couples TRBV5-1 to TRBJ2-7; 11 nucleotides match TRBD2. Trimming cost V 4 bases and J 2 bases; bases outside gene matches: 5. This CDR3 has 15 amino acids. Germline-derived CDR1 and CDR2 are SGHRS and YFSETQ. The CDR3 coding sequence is TGCGCCAGCAGCGGTGCTAGCGGGAGGCCCTACGAGCAGTACGTC. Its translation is CASSGASGRPYEQYV.

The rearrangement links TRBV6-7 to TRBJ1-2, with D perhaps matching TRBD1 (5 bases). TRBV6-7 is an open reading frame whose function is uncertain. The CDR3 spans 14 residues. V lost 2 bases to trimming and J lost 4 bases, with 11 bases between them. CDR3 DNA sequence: TGTGCCAGCAGTTACGTGGGGGTAGGCTATGGCTACACCTTC. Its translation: CASSYVGVGYGYTF.

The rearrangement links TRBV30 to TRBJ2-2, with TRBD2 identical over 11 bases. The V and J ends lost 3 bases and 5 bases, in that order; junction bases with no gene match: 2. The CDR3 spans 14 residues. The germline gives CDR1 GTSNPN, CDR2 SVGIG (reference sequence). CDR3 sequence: CAWRLAGETGELFF. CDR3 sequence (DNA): TGTGCCTGGAGACTAGCGGGAGAAACCGGGGAGCTGTTTTTT.

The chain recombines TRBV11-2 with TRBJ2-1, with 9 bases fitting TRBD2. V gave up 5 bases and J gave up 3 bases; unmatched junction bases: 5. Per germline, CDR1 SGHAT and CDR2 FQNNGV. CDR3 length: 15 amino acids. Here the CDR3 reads CASSVGAGGYNEQFF. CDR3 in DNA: TGTGCCAGCAGCGTGGGAGCGGGGGGCTACAATGAGCAGTTCTTC. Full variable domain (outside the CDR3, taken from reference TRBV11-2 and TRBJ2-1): EAGVAQSPRYKIIEKRQSVAFWCNPISGHATLYWYQQILGQGPKLLIQFQNNGVVDDSQLPKDRFSAERLKGVDSTLKIQPAKLEDSAVYLCASSVGAGGYNEQFFGPGTRLTVL.

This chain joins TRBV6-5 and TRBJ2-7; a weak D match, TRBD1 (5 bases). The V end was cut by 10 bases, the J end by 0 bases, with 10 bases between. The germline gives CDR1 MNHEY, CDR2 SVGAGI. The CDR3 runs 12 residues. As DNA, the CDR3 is TGTGCCACCTCCGACAGCTCCTACGAGCAGTACTTC. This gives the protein CATSDSSYEQYF.

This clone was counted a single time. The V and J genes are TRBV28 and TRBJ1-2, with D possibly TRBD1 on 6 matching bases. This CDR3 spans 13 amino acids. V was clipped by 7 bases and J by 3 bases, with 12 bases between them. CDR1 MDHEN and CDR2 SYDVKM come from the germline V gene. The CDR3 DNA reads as TGTGCCAGCAATACAGGGTACGACTATGGCTACACCTTC. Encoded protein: CASNTGYDYGYTF.

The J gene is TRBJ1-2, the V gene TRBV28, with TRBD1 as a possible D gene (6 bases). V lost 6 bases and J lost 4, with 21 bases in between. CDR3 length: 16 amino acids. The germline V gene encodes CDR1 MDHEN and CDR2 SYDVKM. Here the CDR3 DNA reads TGTGCCAGCAGCGACCACGGGGGCCCAAGGCGCTATGGCTACACCTTC. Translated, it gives CASSDHGGPRRYGYTF.

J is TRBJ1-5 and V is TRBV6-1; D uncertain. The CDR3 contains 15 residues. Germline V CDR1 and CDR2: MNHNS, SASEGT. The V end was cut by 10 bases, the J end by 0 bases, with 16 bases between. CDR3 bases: TGTGCCACCCTCGGAACAGACTATAGCAATCAGCCCCAGCATTTT. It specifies CATLGTDYSNQPQHF.

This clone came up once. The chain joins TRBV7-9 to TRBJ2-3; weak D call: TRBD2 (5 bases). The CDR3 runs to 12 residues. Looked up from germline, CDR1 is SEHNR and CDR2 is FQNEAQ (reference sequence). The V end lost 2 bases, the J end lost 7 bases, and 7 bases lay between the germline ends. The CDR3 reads CASSLSGNTQYF. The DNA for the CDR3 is TGTGCCAGCAGCTTAAGCGGAAATACGCAGTATTTT.

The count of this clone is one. The CDR3 coding sequence is TGTGCCAGCAGTGAAGAATTAGCGATTGGGAATGAGCAGTTCTTC. It codes for CASSEELAIGNEQFF. The chain has TRBV2 and TRBJ2-1; D may be TRBD2 (5 bases). V shed 1 base and J shed 7 bases, with 14 bases lying between them. This CDR3 has 15 amino acids. Per the germline V gene, CDR1 is SNHLY and CDR2 is FYNNEI. Full variable domain (outside the CDR3, taken from reference TRBV2 and TRBJ2-1): EPEVTQTPSHQVTQMGQEVILRCVPISNHLYFYWYRQILGQKVEFLVSFYNNEISEKSEIFDDQFSVERPDGSNFTLKIRSTKLEDSAMYFCASSEELAIGNEQFFGPGTRLTVL.

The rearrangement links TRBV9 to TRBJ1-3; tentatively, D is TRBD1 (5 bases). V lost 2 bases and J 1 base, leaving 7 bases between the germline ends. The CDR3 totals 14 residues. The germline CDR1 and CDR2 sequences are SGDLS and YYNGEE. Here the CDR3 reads CASSVSGSGNTIYF. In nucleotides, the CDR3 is TGTGCCAGCAGCGTTTCAGGGTCTGGAAACACCATATATTTT.